This T cell receptor beta chain was recorded in a study of T cells in tumors after PD-1 blockade. Study in general: Patients received pembrolizumab 200 mg every 3 weeks or cemiplimab 350 mg every 2 weeks.

V was shortened by 8 bases and J by 2 bases, with 9 bases between the two germline ends. Germline assignment: CDR1 MGHDK and CDR2 SYGVNS. The CDR3 extends over 12 amino acids. Profiling relied on immunoSEQ multiplex PCR, and the TCRdb table lists in-frame clones only, not all of them. The sample holds roughly 35,000 clones; around 72% are singletons and the top ten take under 50%. V usage is TRBV25-1 and J usage is TRBJ1-1; D not certain. The source was PBMCs, collected after anti-PD-1 treatment. The origin of this receptor is a human donor with basal cell carcinoma. The CDR3, as DNA: TGTGCCAGCCGCAACCCTAACACTGAAGCTTTCTTT. It encodes CASRNPNTEAFF.